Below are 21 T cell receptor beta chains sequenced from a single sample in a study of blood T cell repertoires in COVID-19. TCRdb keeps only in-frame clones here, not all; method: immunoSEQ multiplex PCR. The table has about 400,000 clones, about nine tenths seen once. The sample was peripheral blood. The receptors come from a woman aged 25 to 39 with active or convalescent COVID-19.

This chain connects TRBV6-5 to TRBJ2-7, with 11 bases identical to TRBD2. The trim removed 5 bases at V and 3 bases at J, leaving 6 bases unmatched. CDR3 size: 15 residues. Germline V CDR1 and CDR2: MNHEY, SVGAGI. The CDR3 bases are TGTGCCAGCAGTCTCAATAGCGGGGGGGTCTACGAGCAGTACTTC. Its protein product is CASSLNSGGVYEQYF.

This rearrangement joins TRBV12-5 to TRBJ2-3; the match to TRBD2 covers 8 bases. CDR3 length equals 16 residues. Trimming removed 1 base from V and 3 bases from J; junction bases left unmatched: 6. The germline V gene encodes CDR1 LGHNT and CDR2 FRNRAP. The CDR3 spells CASGLDWGGRTDTQYF. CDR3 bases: TGTGCTAGTGGTTTGGATTGGGGCGGGAGGACAGATACGCAGTATTTT. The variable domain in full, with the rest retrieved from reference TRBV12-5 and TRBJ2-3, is DARVTQTPRHKVTEMGQEVTMRCQPILGHNTVFWYRQTMMQGLELLAYFRNRAPLDDSGMPKDRFSAEMPDATLATLKIQPSEPRDSAVYFCASGLDWGGRTDTQYFGPGTRLTVL.

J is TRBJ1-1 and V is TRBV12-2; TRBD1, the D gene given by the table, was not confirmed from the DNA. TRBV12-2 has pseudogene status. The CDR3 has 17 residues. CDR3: CASRKVRTGLSNTEAFF. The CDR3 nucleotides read TGTGCAAGTCGCAAAGTTAGGACAGGGTTATCGAACACTGAAGCTTTCTTT.

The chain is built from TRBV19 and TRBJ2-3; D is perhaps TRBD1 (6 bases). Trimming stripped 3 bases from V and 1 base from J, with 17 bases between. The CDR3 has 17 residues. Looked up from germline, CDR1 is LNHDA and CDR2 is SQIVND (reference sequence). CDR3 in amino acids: CASSMTVDSSRTDTQYF. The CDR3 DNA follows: TGTGCCAGTAGTATGACCGTGGACAGCTCTCGCACAGATACGCAGTATTTT.

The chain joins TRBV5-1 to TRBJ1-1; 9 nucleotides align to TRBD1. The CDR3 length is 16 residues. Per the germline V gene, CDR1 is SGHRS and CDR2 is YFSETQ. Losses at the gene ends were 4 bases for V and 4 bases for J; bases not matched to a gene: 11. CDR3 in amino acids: CASSPGTGSGATEAFF. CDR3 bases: TGCGCCAGCAGCCCCGGGACAGGGTCCGGGGCCACTGAAGCTTTCTTT.

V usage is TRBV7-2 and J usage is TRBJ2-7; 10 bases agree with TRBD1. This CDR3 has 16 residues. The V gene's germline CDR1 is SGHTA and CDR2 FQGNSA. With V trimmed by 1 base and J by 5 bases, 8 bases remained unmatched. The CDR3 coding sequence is TGTGCCAGCAGCTTAGTTTCAGGGACAGGGGTCCACGAGCAGTACTTC. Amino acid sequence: CASSLVSGTGVHEQYF.

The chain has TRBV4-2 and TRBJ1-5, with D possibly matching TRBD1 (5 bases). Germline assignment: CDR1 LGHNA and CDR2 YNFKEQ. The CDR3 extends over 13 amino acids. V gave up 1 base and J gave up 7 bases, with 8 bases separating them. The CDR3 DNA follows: TGTGCCAGCAGCCAAGGGGGCGGACAGCCCCAGCATTTT. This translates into CASSQGGGQPQHF.

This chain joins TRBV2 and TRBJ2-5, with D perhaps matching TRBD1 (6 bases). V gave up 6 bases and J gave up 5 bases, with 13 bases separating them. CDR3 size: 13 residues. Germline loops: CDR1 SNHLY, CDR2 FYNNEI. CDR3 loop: CASSFKRGETQYF. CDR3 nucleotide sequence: TGTGCCAGCAGCTTCAAAAGGGGGGAGACCCAGTACTTC.

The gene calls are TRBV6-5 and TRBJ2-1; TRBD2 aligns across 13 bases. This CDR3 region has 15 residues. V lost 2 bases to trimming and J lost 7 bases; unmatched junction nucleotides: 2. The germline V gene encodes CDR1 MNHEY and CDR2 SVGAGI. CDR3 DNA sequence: TGTGCCAGCAGTTACCGACTAGCGGGGGGAAATGAGCAGTTCTTC. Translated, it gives CASSYRLAGGNEQFF.

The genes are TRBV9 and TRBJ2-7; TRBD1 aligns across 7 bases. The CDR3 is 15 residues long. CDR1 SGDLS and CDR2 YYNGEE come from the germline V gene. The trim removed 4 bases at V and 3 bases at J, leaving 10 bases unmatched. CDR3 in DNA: TGTGCCAGCAGCAGGCGACAGGGAGACTTCTACGAGCAGTACTTC. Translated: CASSRRQGDFYEQYF.

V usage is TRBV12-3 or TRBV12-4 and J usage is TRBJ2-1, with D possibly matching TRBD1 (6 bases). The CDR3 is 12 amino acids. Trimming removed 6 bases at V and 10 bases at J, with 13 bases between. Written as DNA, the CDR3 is TGTGCCAGCAGCCCGACAGGAGGAGAGCAGTTCTTC. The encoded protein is CASSPTGGEQFF.

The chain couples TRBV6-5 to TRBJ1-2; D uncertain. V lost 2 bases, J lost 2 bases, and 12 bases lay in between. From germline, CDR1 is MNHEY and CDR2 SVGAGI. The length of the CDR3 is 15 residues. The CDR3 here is CASSYADTGNYGYTF. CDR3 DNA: TGTGCCAGCAGTTACGCTGACACCGGAAACTATGGCTACACCTTC.

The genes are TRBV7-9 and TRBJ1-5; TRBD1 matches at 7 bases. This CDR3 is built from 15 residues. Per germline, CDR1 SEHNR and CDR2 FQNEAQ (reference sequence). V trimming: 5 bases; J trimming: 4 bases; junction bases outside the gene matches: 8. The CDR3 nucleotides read TGTGCCAGCAGCAGAGGACAGGAGATAAATCAGCCCCAGCATTTT. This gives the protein CASSRGQEINQPQHF.

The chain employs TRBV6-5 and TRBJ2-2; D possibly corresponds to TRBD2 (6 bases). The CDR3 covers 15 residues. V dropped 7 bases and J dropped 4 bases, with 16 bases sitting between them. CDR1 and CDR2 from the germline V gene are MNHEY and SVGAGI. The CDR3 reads CASTNPAGFTGELFF. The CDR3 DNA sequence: TGTGCCAGCACCAACCCCGCGGGGTTCACCGGGGAGCTGTTTTTT.

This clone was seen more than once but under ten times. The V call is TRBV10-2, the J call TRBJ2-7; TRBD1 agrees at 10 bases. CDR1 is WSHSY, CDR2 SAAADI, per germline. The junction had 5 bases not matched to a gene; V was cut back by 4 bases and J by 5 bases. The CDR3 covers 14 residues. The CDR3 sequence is CASSVLGQGDEQYF. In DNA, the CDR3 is TGCGCCAGCAGTGTCCTCGGACAGGGGGACGAGCAGTACTTC.

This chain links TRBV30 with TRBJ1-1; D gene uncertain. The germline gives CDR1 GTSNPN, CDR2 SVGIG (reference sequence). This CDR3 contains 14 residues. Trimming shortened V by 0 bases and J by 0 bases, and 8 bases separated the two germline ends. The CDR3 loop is CAWSVGNMNTEAFF. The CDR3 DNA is TGTGCCTGGAGTGTTGGCAACATGAACACTGAAGCTTTCTTT.

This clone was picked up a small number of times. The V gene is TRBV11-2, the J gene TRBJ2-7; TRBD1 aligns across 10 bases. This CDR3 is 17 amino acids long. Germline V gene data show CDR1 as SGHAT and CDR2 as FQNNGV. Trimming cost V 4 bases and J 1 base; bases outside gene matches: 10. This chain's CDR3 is CASSSIGGTGVSYEQYF. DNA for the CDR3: TGTGCCAGCAGCTCGATTGGTGGGACAGGGGTGTCCTACGAGCAGTACTTC.

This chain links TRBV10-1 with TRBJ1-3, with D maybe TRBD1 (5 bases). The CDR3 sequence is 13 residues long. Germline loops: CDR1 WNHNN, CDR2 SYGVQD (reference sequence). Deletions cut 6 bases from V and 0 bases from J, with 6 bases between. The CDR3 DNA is TGCGCCAGCAGAGACAGCTCTGGAAACACCATATATTTT. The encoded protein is CASRDSSGNTIYF.

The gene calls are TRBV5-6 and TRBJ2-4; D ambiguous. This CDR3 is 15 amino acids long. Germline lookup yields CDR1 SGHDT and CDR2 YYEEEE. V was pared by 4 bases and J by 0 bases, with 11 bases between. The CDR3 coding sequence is TGTGCCAGCAGCCCGGTTCGTAAAGCCAAAAACATTCAGTACTTC. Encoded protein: CASSPVRKAKNIQYF.

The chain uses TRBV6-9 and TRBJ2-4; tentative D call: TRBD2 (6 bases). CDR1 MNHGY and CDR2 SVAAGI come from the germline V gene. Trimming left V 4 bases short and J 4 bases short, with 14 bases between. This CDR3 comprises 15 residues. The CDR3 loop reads CASSFYLARKNIQYF. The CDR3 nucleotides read TGTGCCAGCAGTTTCTATCTAGCGAGAAAAAACATTCAGTACTTC.

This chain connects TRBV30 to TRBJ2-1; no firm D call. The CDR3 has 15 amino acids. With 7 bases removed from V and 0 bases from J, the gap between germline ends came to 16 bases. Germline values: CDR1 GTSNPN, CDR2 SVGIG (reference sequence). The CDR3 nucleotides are TGTGCCTCCGGCGCGGCGGCCCCCTCCTACAATGAGCAGTTCTTC. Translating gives CASGAAAPSYNEQFF.